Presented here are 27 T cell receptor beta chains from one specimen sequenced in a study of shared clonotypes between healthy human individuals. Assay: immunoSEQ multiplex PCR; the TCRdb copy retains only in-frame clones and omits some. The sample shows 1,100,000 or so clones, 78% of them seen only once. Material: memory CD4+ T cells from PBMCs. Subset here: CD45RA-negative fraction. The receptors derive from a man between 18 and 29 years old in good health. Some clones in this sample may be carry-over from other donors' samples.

The CDR3 sequence is CASSLAASHYEQFF. The DNA for the CDR3 is TGTGCCAGCAGCTTAGCAGCTAGCCACTATGAGCAGTTCTTC. The chain joins TRBV7-2 to TRBJ2-1; possible D gene TRBD2, 5 bases. V lost 0 bases to trimming and J lost 8 bases, with 11 bases between them. Germline V gene sequence: CDR1 SGHTA, CDR2 FQGNSA. The CDR3 covers 14 residues.

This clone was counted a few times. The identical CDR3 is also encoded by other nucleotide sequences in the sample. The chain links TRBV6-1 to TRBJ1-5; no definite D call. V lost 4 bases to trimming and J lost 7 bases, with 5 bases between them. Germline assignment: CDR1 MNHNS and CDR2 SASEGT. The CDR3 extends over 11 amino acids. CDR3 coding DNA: TGTGCCAGCAGTGTAAGCCAGCCCCAGCATTTT. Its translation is CASSVSQPQHF.

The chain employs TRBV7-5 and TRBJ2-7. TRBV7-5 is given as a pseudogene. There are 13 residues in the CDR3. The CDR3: CARSCRRGWEQYF. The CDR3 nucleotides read TGTGCCAGAAGCTGCCGGAGGGGGTGGGAGCAGTACTTC.

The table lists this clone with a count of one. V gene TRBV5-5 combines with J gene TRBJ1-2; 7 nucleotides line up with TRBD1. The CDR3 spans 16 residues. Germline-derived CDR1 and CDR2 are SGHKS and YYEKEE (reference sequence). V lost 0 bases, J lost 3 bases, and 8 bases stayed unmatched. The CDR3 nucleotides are TGTGCCAGCAGCTTGGGACAGGGAGTAATGGACTATGGCTACACCTTC. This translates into CASSLGQGVMDYGYTF.

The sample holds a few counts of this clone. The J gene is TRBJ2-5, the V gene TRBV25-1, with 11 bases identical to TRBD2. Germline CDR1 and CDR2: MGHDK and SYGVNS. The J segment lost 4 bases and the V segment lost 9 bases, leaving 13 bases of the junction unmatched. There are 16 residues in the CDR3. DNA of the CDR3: TGTGCCAGGGGACTAGCGGAGCCCAACAAGGTAGAGACCCAGTACTTC. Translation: CARGLAEPNKVETQYF. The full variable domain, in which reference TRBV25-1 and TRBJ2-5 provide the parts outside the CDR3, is EADIYQTPRYLVIGTGKKITLECSQTMGHDKMYWYQQDPGMELHLIHYSYGVNSTEKGDLSSESTVSRIRTEHFPLTLESARPSHTSQYLCARGLAEPNKVETQYFGPGTRLLVL.

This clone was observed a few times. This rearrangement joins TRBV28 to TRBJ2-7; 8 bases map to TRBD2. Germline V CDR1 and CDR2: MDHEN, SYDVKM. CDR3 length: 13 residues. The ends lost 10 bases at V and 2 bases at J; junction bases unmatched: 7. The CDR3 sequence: CATSSGLAYEQYF. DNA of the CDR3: TGTGCCACTTCATCGGGACTAGCCTACGAGCAGTACTTC.

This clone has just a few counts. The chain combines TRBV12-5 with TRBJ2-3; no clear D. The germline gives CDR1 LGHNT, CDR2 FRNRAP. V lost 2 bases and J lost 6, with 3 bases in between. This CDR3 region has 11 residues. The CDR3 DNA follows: TGTGCTAGTGGTTTGCTTGATACGCAGTATTTT. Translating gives CASGLLDTQYF.

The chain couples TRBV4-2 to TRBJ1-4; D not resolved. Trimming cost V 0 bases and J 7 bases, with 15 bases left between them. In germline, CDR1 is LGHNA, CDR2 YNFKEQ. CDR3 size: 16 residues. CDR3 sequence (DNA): TGTGCCAGCAGCCAAGATAGACGGGGTTGGGCTGAAAAACTGTTTTTT. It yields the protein CASSQDRRGWAEKLFF.

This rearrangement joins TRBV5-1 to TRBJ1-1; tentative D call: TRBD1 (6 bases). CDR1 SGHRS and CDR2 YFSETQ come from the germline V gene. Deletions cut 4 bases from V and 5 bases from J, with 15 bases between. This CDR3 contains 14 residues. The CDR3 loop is CASSQGTLGTEAFF. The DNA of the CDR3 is TGCGCCAGCAGCCAAGGGACACTTGGGACTGAAGCTTTCTTT.

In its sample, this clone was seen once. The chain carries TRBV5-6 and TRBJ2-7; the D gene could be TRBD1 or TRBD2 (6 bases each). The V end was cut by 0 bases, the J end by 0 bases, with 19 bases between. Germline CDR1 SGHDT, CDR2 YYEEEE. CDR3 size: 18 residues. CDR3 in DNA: TGTGCCAGCAGCTTGGTCGGAGGGGACAAAAGGAGCTCCTACGAGCAGTACTTC. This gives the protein CASSLVGGDKRSSYEQYF.

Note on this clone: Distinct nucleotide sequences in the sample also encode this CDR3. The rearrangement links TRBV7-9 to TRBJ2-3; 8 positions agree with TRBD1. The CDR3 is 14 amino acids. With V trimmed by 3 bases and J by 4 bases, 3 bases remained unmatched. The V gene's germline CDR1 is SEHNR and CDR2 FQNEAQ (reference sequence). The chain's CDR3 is CASSFAGGPDTQYF. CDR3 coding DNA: TGTGCCAGCAGCTTCGCAGGGGGCCCAGATACGCAGTATTTT.

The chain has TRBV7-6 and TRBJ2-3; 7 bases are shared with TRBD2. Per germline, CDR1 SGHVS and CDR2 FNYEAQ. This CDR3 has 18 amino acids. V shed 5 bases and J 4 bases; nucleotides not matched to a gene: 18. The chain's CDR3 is CASSRGGASGGVPDTQYF. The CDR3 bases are TGTGCCAGCAGCCGGGGCGGGGCTAGCGGAGGGGTGCCAGATACGCAGTATTTT.

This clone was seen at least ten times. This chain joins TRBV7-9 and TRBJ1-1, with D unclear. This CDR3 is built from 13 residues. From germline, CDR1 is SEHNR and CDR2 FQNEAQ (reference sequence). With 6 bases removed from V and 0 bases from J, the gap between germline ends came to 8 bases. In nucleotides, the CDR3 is TGTGCCAGCAGTAGCAAGCTGAACACTGAAGCTTTCTTT. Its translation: CASSSKLNTEAFF.

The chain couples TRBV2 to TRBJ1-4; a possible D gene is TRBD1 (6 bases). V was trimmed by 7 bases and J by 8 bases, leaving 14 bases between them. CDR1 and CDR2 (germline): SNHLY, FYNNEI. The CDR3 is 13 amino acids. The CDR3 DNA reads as TGTGCCAGCACCCAACAGGGTGGGGAAAAACTGTTTTTT. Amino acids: CASTQQGGEKLFF.

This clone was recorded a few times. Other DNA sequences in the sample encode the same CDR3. CDR3 loop: CASSLGQNYGYTF. The CDR3, as DNA: TGTGCCAGCAGCCTCGGACAGAACTATGGCTACACCTTC. This chain links TRBV27 with TRBJ1-2; D perhaps matches TRBD1 (6 bases). V lost 6 bases and J 2 bases, leaving 10 bases between the germline ends. The CDR3 is 13 residues long. Germline values: CDR1 MNHEY, CDR2 SMNVEV (reference sequence).

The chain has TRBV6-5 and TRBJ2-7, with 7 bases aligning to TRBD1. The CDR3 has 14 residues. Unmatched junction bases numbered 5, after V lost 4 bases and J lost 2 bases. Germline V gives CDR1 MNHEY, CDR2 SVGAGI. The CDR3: CASSFSGQAYEQYF. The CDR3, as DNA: TGTGCCAGCAGTTTCTCCGGACAGGCCTACGAGCAGTACTTC.

CDR3 loop: CAWSVRSSINQPQHF. In DNA form, the CDR3 reads TGTGCCTGGAGTGTACGAAGCAGTATCAATCAGCCCCAGCATTTT. The genes are TRBV30 and TRBJ1-5; D unclear. Deletions cut 0 bases from V and 3 bases from J, with 12 bases between. The CDR3 is made up of 15 amino acids. Germline CDR1 is GTSNPN and CDR2 is SVGIG (reference sequence).

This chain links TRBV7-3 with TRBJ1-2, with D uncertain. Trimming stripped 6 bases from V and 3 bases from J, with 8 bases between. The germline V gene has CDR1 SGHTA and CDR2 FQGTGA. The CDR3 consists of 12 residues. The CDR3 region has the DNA TGTGCCAGCAGGTCCGGAGACTATGGCTACACCTTC. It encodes CASRSGDYGYTF.

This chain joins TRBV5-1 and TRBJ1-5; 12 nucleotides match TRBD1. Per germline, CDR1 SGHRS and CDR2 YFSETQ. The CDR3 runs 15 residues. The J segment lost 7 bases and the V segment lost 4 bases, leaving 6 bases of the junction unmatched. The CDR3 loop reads CASSQGQGAGQPQHF. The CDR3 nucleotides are TGCGCCAGCAGCCAGGGACAGGGGGCTGGGCAGCCCCAGCATTTT.

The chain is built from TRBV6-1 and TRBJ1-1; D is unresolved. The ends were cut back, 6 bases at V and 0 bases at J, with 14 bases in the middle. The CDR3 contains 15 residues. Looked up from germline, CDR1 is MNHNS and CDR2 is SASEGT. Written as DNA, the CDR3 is TGTGCCAGCAGACCTACCGGCGCGGTGAACACTGAAGCTTTCTTT. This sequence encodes CASRPTGAVNTEAFF.

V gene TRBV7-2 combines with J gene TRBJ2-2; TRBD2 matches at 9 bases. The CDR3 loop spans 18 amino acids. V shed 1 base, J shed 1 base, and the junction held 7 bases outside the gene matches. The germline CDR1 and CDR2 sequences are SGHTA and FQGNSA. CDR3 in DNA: TGTGCCAGCAGCTTAGGCGGGAGGGCCTGGAGGAACACCGGGGAGCTGTTTTTT. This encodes CASSLGGRAWRNTGELFF.

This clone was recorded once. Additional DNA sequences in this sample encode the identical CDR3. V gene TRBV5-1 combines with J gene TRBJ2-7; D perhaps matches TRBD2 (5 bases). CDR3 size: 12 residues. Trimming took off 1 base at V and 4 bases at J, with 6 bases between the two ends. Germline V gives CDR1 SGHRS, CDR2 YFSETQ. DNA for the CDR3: TGCGCCAGCAGCTTGACGGGGTACGAGCAGTACTTC. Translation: CASSLTGYEQYF. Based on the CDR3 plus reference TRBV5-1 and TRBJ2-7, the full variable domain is KAGVTQTPRYLIKTRGQQVTLSCSPISGHRSVSWYQQTPGQGLQFLFEYFSETQRNKGNFPGRFSGRQFSNSRSEMNVSTLELGDSALYLCASSLTGYEQYFGPGTRLTVT.

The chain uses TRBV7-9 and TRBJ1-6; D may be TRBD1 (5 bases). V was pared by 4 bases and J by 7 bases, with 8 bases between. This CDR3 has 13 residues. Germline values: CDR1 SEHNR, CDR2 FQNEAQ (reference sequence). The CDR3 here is CASSSEGNSPLHF. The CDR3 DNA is TGTGCCAGCAGCTCAGAGGGGAATTCACCCCTCCACTTT.

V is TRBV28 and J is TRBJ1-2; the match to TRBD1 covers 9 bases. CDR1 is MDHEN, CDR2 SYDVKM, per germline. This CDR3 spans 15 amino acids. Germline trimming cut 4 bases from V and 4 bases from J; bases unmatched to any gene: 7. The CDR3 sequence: CASSSIDRGSYGYTF. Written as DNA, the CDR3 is TGTGCCAGCAGTTCAATCGACAGGGGGTCCTATGGCTACACCTTC.

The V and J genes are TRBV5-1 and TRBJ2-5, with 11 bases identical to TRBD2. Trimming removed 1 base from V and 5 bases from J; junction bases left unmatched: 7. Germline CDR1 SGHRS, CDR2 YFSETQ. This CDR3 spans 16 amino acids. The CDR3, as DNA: TGCGCCAGCAGCTTGATTAGCGGGAGGGCGGGGGAGACCCAGTACTTC. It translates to CASSLISGRAGETQYF.

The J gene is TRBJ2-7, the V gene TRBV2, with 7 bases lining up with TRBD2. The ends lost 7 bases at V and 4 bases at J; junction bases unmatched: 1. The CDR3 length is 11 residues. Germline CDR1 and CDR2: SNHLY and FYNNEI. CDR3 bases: TGTGCCAGCACCGGGAGGTACGAGCAGTACTTC. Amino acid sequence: CASTGRYEQYF.

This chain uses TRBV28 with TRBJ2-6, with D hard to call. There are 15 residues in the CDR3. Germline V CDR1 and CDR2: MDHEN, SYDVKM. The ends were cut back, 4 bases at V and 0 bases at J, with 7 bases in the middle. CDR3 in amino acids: CASSSSGSGANVLTF. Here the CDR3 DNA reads TGTGCCAGCAGTTCCTCGGGCTCTGGGGCCAACGTCCTGACTTTC.